A single sample is the source of the 29 T cell receptor beta chains below, sequenced in a study of shared clonotypes between healthy human individuals. Assay: immunoSEQ multiplex PCR; the TCRdb copy retains only in-frame clones and omits some. The table has some 510,000 clones, 79% seen once. Sequenced sample: PBMCs. The receptor source for this set is a woman in her thirties or forties in good health. Some clones in this sample may be carry-over from other donors' samples.

V gene TRBV4-2 combines with J gene TRBJ2-5; TRBD1 matches at 8 bases. Germline V lookup: CDR1 LGHNA, CDR2 YNFKEQ. V gave up 0 bases and J gave up 3 bases; unmatched junction bases: 9. The CDR3 is 17 residues long. The CDR3 nucleotides read TGTGCCAGCAGCCAAGACCGCCTTCGGACAGGGAAAGAGACCCAGTACTTC. Its translation is CASSQDRLRTGKETQYF.

CDR3 sequence: CASSLDLGETQYF. CDR3 nucleotides: TGTGCCAGCAGCTTAGATCTGGGTGAGACCCAGTACTTC. This sequence joins TRBV7-2 and TRBJ2-5; D ambiguous. This CDR3 is built from 13 residues. Trimming left V 1 base short and J 5 bases short, with 8 bases between. Germline CDR1 reads SGHTA; CDR2 reads FQGNSA. The full variable domain, completed using reference TRBV7-2 and TRBJ2-5, is GAGVSQSPSNKVTEKGKDVELRCDPISGHTALYWYRQSLGQGLEFLIYFQGNSAPDKSGLPSDRFSAERTGGSVSTLTIQRTQQEDSAVYLCASSLDLGETQYFGPGTRLLVL.

CDR3 in amino acids: CAISGGTSGKRLSLYEQYF. The CDR3 DNA reads TGTGCCATCAGTGGGGGGACTAGCGGGAAAAGGTTATCGCTTTACGAGCAGTACTTC. This chain joins TRBV10-3 and TRBJ2-7, with 13 bases identical to TRBD2. Germline V gives CDR1 ENHRY, CDR2 SYGVKD. CDR3 length: 19 residues. V trimming: 4 bases; J trimming: 4 bases; junction bases outside the gene matches: 16.

A few counts support this clone. The chain uses TRBV29-1 and TRBJ2-5, with 11 bases lining up with TRBD1. The junction had 8 bases not matched to a gene; V was cut back by 6 bases and J by 2 bases. From germline, CDR1 is SQVTM and CDR2 ANQGSEA. The CDR3 extends over 15 amino acids. CDR3 nucleotide sequence: TGCAGCGTCAGCGGACAGGGGGCCGGTCAAGAGACCCAGTACTTC. It translates to CSVSGQGAGQETQYF.

The gene calls are TRBV5-4 and TRBJ2-7; 15 positions match TRBD2. The CDR3 runs to 18 residues. The V gene's germline CDR1 is SGHNT and CDR2 YYREEE (reference sequence). V dropped 0 bases and J dropped 5; count of bases not matched to a gene: 9. In nucleotides, the CDR3 is TGTGCCAGCAGCTTGGGCGGACTAGCGGGAGGGCTGGGCCACGAGCAGTACTTC. Translating it yields CASSLGGLAGGLGHEQYF.

This clone has just a few counts. This CDR3 is CASSSPAGYGAFF. The DNA of the CDR3 is TGTGCCAGCAGTTCCCCTGCAGGTTATGGAGCTTTCTTT. The J gene is TRBJ1-1, the V gene TRBV28; unclear D gene. The germline gives CDR1 MDHEN, CDR2 SYDVKM. Trimming pared 4 bases from V and 10 bases from J, leaving 16 bases between. The CDR3 is 13 residues long.

This clone was counted ten times or more. This rearrangement joins TRBV5-4 to TRBJ2-2; D not resolved. The CDR3 sequence is 15 residues long. The ends were cut back, 1 base at V and 2 bases at J, with 9 bases in the middle. Germline-derived CDR1 and CDR2 are SGHNT and YYREEE (reference sequence). The CDR3 protein is CASSLKLGNTGELFF. In nucleotides, the CDR3 is TGTGCCAGCAGCTTGAAACTCGGAAACACCGGGGAGCTGTTTTTT.

This chain uses TRBV15 with TRBJ2-1, with TRBD2 as a possible D gene (6 bases). This CDR3 is built from 17 residues. The germline V and J ends were trimmed by 1 base and 12 bases, with 25 bases remaining between them. CDR1 and CDR2 (germline): LNHNV, YYDKDF (reference sequence). The CDR3: CATSRGGAAMSGRMQFF. The CDR3 bases are TGTGCCACCAGCAGAGGCGGGGCGGCGATGTCGGGACGTATGCAGTTCTTC. The full variable domain, completed using reference TRBV15 and TRBJ2-1, is DAMVIQNPRYQVTQFGKPVTLSCSQTLNHNVMYWYQQKSSQAPKLLFHYYDKDFNNEADTPDNFQSRRPNTSFCFLDIRSPGLGDTAMYLCATSRGGAAMSGRMQFFGPGTRLTVL.

The chain uses TRBV28 and TRBJ1-2; 10 bases are shared with TRBD1. CDR3 length equals 15 residues. Germline CDR1 MDHEN, CDR2 SYDVKM. The trim removed 7 bases at V and 4 bases at J, leaving 9 bases unmatched. The CDR3 here is CASNSERTGGYGYTF. CDR3 coding DNA: TGTGCCAGCAACTCTGAAAGGACAGGGGGCTATGGCTACACCTTC.

The chain employs TRBV5-6 and TRBJ2-1; 13 bases agree with TRBD2. Germline assignment: CDR1 SGHDT and CDR2 YYEEEE. V was clipped by 2 bases and J by 4 bases; unmatched bases: 3. The CDR3 length is 16 residues. The CDR3 DNA reads as TGTGCCAGCAGCTTACGGACTAGCGGGAGATACAATGAGCAGTTCTTC. This codes for CASSLRTSGRYNEQFF.

A note on this clone: A much bigger clone sits one base away, suggesting this may be a read error. J is TRBJ2-5 and V is TRBV7-7, with 8 bases identical to TRBD1. Germline CDR1 is SSHAT and CDR2 is FNYEAQ (reference sequence). The CDR3 consists of 14 residues. The CDR3 DNA follows: TGTGCTAGCAGCTCAACGCAGGGGGCTGAGACCCAGTACTTC. Translation: CASSSTQGAETQYF.

The chain combines TRBV7-2 with TRBJ1-5; 7 bases match TRBD1. V shed 0 bases and J 7 bases; nucleotides not matched to a gene: 6. Germline V gene data show CDR1 as SGHTA and CDR2 as FQGNSA. This CDR3 has 15 residues. CDR3 sequence (DNA): TGTGCCAGCAGCTTAGCGACAGGGTCGGGGCAGCCCCAGCATTTT. It encodes CASSLATGSGQPQHF.

The CDR3 DNA reads as TGTGCCAGCAGTTACTCAGGCCAGGGAGTGGATACGCAGTATTTT. Translation gives CASSYSGQGVDTQYF. The V gene is TRBV6-5, the J gene TRBJ2-3; D tentatively reads TRBD1 or TRBD2 (5 bases each). The CDR3 contains 15 residues. Looked up from germline, CDR1 is MNHEY and CDR2 is SVGAGI. Trimming stripped 0 bases from V and 6 bases from J, with 13 bases between.

The chain links TRBV7-9 to TRBJ1-2, with D uncertain. This CDR3 has 13 residues. Germline loops: CDR1 SEHNR, CDR2 FQNEAQ (reference sequence). V was shortened by 3 bases and J by 2 bases, with 7 bases between the two germline ends. CDR3 protein: CASSFEENYGYTF. CDR3 DNA: TGTGCCAGCAGCTTCGAGGAAAACTATGGCTACACCTTC.

The gene calls are TRBV10-3 and TRBJ1-2, with TRBD1 identical over 7 bases. The CDR3 contains 15 residues. CDR1 is ENHRY and CDR2 is SYGVKD in the germline V gene. V shed 5 bases and J 4 bases; nucleotides not matched to a gene: 10. CDR3 region: CAISPGTADSYGYTF. The CDR3 DNA reads TGTGCCATCAGTCCCGGGACAGCAGACTCCTATGGCTACACCTTC.

The chain links TRBV4-2 to TRBJ2-3; D uncertain. Trimming took off 4 bases at V and 4 bases at J, with 12 bases between the two ends. Germline V gene lookup returns CDR1 LGHNA and CDR2 YNFKEQ. The CDR3 is made up of 14 amino acids. CDR3 nucleotides: TGTGCCAGCAGCCCAGGTTGGGCCCCAGATACGCAGTATTTT. Protein: CASSPGWAPDTQYF.

This chain joins TRBV30 and TRBJ2-7; 7 bases match TRBD2. Losses at the gene ends were 1 base for V and 2 bases for J; bases not matched to a gene: 5. The CDR3 runs 14 residues. Germline-derived CDR1 and CDR2 are GTSNPN and SVGIG (reference sequence). The CDR3 reads CAWSGAGPTYEQYF. CDR3 coding DNA: TGTGCCTGGAGTGGAGCGGGACCCACCTACGAGCAGTACTTC.

This clone has only a few counts. Other DNA sequences within the sample encode an identical CDR3. CDR3 sequence reads: CASSTTGDTEAFF. The CDR3 DNA reads TGTGCCAGTAGTACCACAGGGGACACTGAAGCTTTCTTT. This rearrangement joins TRBV19 to TRBJ1-1, with 7 nucleotides matching TRBD1. Looked up from germline, CDR1 is LNHDA and CDR2 is SQIVND (reference sequence). The CDR3 length is 13 residues. The J segment lost 3 bases and the V segment lost 4 bases, leaving 2 bases of the junction unmatched.

The count of this clone is one. The rearrangement joins TRBV27 to TRBJ2-1; D is ambiguous. Trimming removed 10 bases at V and 0 bases at J, with 13 bases between. The CDR3 length is 14 residues. CDR1 and CDR2 (germline): MNHEY, SMNVEV (reference sequence). This CDR3 reads CAIAGVDSYNEQFF. CDR3 sequence (DNA): TGTGCCATCGCCGGAGTCGACTCCTACAATGAGCAGTTCTTC.

The chain recombines TRBV6-5 with TRBJ2-7, with D perhaps matching TRBD1 (5 bases). Trimming removed 6 bases from V and 4 bases from J, with 16 bases in between. CDR1 and CDR2 (germline): MNHEY, SVGAGI. CDR3 length: 14 amino acids. In DNA form, the CDR3 reads TGTGCCAGCAGCTGGGGCAGGGTGAGGTACGAGCAGTACTTC. Amino acid sequence: CASSWGRVRYEQYF.

This clone was detected a few times. The chain joins TRBV5-4 to TRBJ1-5, with D uncertain. Germline V gene data show CDR1 as SGHNT and CDR2 as YYREEE (reference sequence). V was pared by 0 bases and J by 3 bases, with 1 base between. The CDR3 loop spans 12 amino acids. The CDR3 DNA is TGTGCCAGCAGCTTGGACAATCAGCCCCAGCATTTT. Translation: CASSLDNQPQHF.

The rearrangement uses TRBV6-5 and TRBJ2-7, with D tentatively TRBD1 or TRBD2 (6 bases each). Trimming removed 6 bases from V and 2 bases from J, with 14 bases in between. The length of the CDR3 is 14 residues. CDR1 MNHEY and CDR2 SVGAGI come from the germline V gene. The CDR3 DNA sequence: TGTGCCAGCAGCCCCCCCGGGGGCCCCTACGAGCAGTACTTC. Protein product: CASSPPGGPYEQYF.

This chain connects TRBV6-1 to TRBJ2-2, with TRBD2 identical over 7 bases. The length of the CDR3 is 14 residues. V shed 4 bases, J shed 6 bases, and the junction held 5 bases outside the gene matches. Germline CDR1 and CDR2: MNHNS and SASEGT. CDR3 amino acids: CASSVLGRAGELFF. For the CDR3, the DNA is TGTGCCAGCAGTGTTTTAGGGAGGGCCGGGGAGCTGTTTTTT.

The CDR3 here is CASSSQGGAEAFF. In DNA form, the CDR3 reads TGTGCCAGCAGCTCCCAGGGGGGCGCTGAAGCTTTCTTT. This sequence joins TRBV7-8 and TRBJ1-1, with 7 bases identical to TRBD1. Germline CDR1 and CDR2: SGHVS and FQNEAQ. V was clipped by 4 bases and J by 6 bases; unmatched bases: 5. The CDR3 runs to 13 residues.

There are a few counts of this clone. The chain combines TRBV4-2 with TRBJ2-1; 7 bases align to TRBD2. Germline CDR1 is LGHNA and CDR2 is YNFKEQ. Losses at the gene ends were 4 bases for V and 4 bases for J; bases not matched to a gene: 13. This CDR3 comprises 17 residues. The CDR3 DNA reads as TGTGCCAGCAGCCCCAGCACTGGGGAGGGGAGATACAATGAGCAGTTCTTC. Translated, it gives CASSPSTGEGRYNEQFF.

This chain uses TRBV14 with TRBJ2-4; D unclear. In germline, CDR1 is SGHDN, CDR2 FVKESK. The CDR3 is 13 residues long. V was trimmed by 3 bases and J by 4 bases, leaving 7 bases between them. The CDR3 nucleotides read TGTGCCAGCAGCCATGACGGAAAAAACATTCAGTACTTC. Amino acids: CASSHDGKNIQYF.

The chain couples TRBV5-1 to TRBJ2-6; TRBD1 or TRBD2 may be the D gene (5 bases each). Trimming took off 4 bases at V and 3 bases at J, with 11 bases between the two ends. The CDR3 contains 15 residues. Germline V gene data show CDR1 as SGHRS and CDR2 as YFSETQ. CDR3: CASSRVGDGANVLTF. The CDR3 coding sequence is TGCGCCAGCAGCAGGGTGGGGGATGGGGCCAACGTCCTGACTTTC.

This sequence joins TRBV27 and TRBJ2-1; D uncertain. The V gene's germline CDR1 is MNHEY and CDR2 SMNVEV (reference sequence). Trimming took 5 bases from V and 2 from J, leaving 10 bases between them. The CDR3 spans 14 residues. The CDR3 protein is CASSPRPTYNEQFF. The CDR3, as DNA: TGTGCCAGCAGTCCCCGTCCTACCTACAATGAGCAGTTCTTC.

This chain joins TRBV12-5 and TRBJ2-7; D uncertain. Germline loops: CDR1 LGHNT, CDR2 FRNRAP. Trimming removed 6 bases at V and 3 bases at J, with 15 bases between. The CDR3 is made up of 14 amino acids. CDR3 in DNA: TGTGCTAGTGGCCCGTCCGATTGGCACTACGAGCAGTACTTC. Amino acid sequence: CASGPSDWHYEQYF.